The 28 T cell receptor beta chains in this list originate from one sample, sequenced in a study of blood T cell repertoires in COVID-19. TCRdb keeps only in-frame clones here, not all; method: immunoSEQ multiplex PCR. The sample contains roughly 260,000 clones, 83% of which appear only once. Sequenced sample: PBMCs or T cells enriched from blood (not recorded which). The source of these receptors is a woman in her forties who had been exposed to COVID-19.

The V and J genes are TRBV5-1 and TRBJ1-2, with TRBD1 as a possible D gene (5 bases). Germline assignment: CDR1 SGHRS and CDR2 YFSETQ. The CDR3 is made up of 17 amino acids. Trimming stripped 5 bases from V and 7 bases from J, with 27 bases between. CDR3 sequence: CASSHSGEGTEEGGYTF. The CDR3 nucleotides read TGCGCCAGCAGTCACAGTGGGGAGGGGACGGAGGAAGGTGGCTACACCTTC.

The rearrangement uses TRBV6-5 and TRBJ1-4; a possible D gene is TRBD1 (6 bases). The CDR3 runs to 14 residues. V was cut by 6 bases and J by 7 bases, with 15 bases left in between. In germline, CDR1 is MNHEY, CDR2 SVGAGI. This chain's CDR3 is CASRGLGGSEKLFF. The CDR3 DNA reads as TGTGCCAGCAGGGGTCTAGGGGGAAGTGAAAAACTGTTTTTT.

This clone was detected once. This chain joins TRBV5-1 and TRBJ1-1, with D possibly TRBD1 on 6 matching bases. Germline CDR1 reads SGHRS; CDR2 reads YFSETQ. This CDR3 spans 16 amino acids. The germline V and J ends were trimmed by 7 bases and 3 bases, with 22 bases remaining between them. The CDR3 protein is CASAPGYRVGYTEAFF. For the CDR3, the DNA is TGCGCCAGCGCTCCCGGGTACAGGGTTGGGTACACTGAAGCTTTCTTT.

This clone was detected a few times. The CDR3 DNA reads as TGTGCCAGCAGTTGGGACGTGGACAGGGCGACCTACGAGCAGTACTTC. This encodes CASSWDVDRATYEQYF. This chain connects TRBV6-2 or TRBV6-3 to TRBJ2-7; 8 positions agree with TRBD1. CDR3 length: 16 amino acids. V was clipped by 4 bases and J by 2 bases; unmatched bases: 10. Germline-derived CDR1 and CDR2 are MNHEY and SVGEGT.

This clone was recorded only once. This rearrangement joins TRBV2 to TRBJ2-5, with TRBD1 matching 7 bases. CDR3 length equals 14 residues. V lost 5 bases and J lost 1; bases outside the gene matches: 4. CDR1 and CDR2 from the germline V gene are SNHLY and FYNNEI. The CDR3 loop is CASSSGQFQETQYF. The CDR3 DNA sequence: TGTGCCAGCAGTTCGGGACAGTTCCAAGAGACCCAGTACTTC.

The chain is built from TRBV2 and TRBJ2-7; D call uncertain. Germline V gene lookup returns CDR1 SNHLY and CDR2 FYNNEI. The CDR3 extends over 14 amino acids. Trimming left V 4 bases short and J 3 bases short, with 13 bases between. The CDR3 reads CASSGQVPGYEQYF. CDR3 DNA: TGTGCCAGCAGTGGGCAGGTCCCCGGCTACGAGCAGTACTTC.

This chain joins TRBV18 and TRBJ1-1; D is ambiguous. With 2 bases removed from V and 4 bases from J, the gap between germline ends came to 17 bases. The CDR3 is made up of 16 amino acids. Per germline, CDR1 KGHSH and CDR2 LQKENI. The CDR3 nucleotides read TGTGCCAGCTCACCAACGGCAGGTATTCTTACCACTGAAGCTTTCTTT. Protein: CASSPTAGILTTEAFF. Combining the CDR3 with reference TRBV18 and TRBJ1-1 gives the whole variable domain NAGVMQNPRHLVRRRGQEARLRCSPMKGHSHVYWYRQLPEEGLKFMVYLQKENIIDESGMPKERFSAEFPKEGPSILRIQQVVRGDSAAYFCASSPTAGILTTEAFFGQGTRLTVV.

With respect to this clone: Different DNA sequences within this sample yield the same CDR3. The rearrangement joins TRBV7-2 to TRBJ1-1; D is perhaps TRBD1 (5 bases). Trimming pared 1 base from V and 4 bases from J, leaving 10 bases between. Germline V gene data show CDR1 as SGHTA and CDR2 as FQGNSA. The CDR3 has 14 amino acids. DNA of the CDR3: TGTGCCAGCAGCTTAGAAGCAGGGCCCACTGAAGCTTTCTTT. Residues: CASSLEAGPTEAFF.

The chain employs TRBV10-3 and TRBJ1-1; 7 bases fit TRBD1. Trimming removed 6 bases from V and 1 base from J; junction bases left unmatched: 11. CDR3 length equals 16 residues. CDR1 ENHRY and CDR2 SYGVKD come from the germline V gene. The CDR3 protein is CAIRDHTGEGNTEAFF. CDR3 sequence (DNA): TGTGCCATCAGAGATCATACAGGGGAAGGGAACACTGAAGCTTTCTTT.

The chain carries TRBV18 and TRBJ2-7; weak D call: TRBD2 (5 bases). V lost 0 bases, J lost 5 bases, and 8 bases lay in between. Germline loops: CDR1 KGHSH, CDR2 LQKENI. CDR3 length equals 13 residues. CDR3 nucleotide sequence: TGTGCCAGCTCACCACCCTCGGGGAACGAGCAGTACTTC. Residues: CASSPPSGNEQYF.

V usage is TRBV10-3 and J usage is TRBJ2-5; D perhaps matches TRBD2 (6 bases). Per germline, CDR1 ENHRY and CDR2 SYGVKD. This CDR3 has 12 residues. V was pared by 6 bases and J by 5 bases, with 10 bases between. CDR3 in DNA: TGTGCCATCAGCTCTGCGGGGGAGACCCAGTACTTC. This sequence encodes CAISSAGETQYF.

The chain has TRBV19 and TRBJ2-4; 9 positions match TRBD1. The germline CDR1 and CDR2 sequences are LNHDA and SQIVND (reference sequence). J lost 1 base, V lost 5 bases, and 6 bases had no gene match. The CDR3 contains 16 residues. CDR3 bases: TGTGCCAGTAGTGGGGACAGGGAGGGTGCCAAAAACATTCAGTACTTC. Its translation is CASSGDREGAKNIQYF.

This chain connects TRBV7-8 to TRBJ2-3, with TRBD2 identical over 9 bases. CDR3 length: 12 residues. From germline, CDR1 is SGHVS and CDR2 FQNEAQ. The junction had 7 bases not matched to a gene; V was cut back by 6 bases and J by 12 bases. CDR3 amino acids: CASRHTGTSQYF. The CDR3 region has the DNA TGTGCCAGCAGACACACCGGGACTAGCCAGTATTTT. Supplemented by reference TRBV7-8 and TRBJ2-3, the full variable domain reads GAGVSQSPRYKVAKRGQDVALRCDPISGHVSLFWYQQALGQGPEFLTYFQNEAQLDKSGLPSDRFFAERPEGSVSTLKIQRTQQEDSAVYLCASRHTGTSQYFGPGTRLTVL.

The V call is TRBV7-9, the J call TRBJ2-2, with a weak D call TRBD2 (6 bases). CDR1 is SEHNR and CDR2 is FQNEAQ in the germline V gene (reference sequence). CDR3 size: 14 residues. Trimming pared 2 bases from V and 4 bases from J, leaving 8 bases between. DNA of the CDR3: TGTGCCAGCAGCTTATCGGGGGTCACCGGGGAGCTGTTTTTT. Its translation: CASSLSGVTGELFF.

This clone was detected a few times. V and J are TRBV18 and TRBJ1-1; TRBD1 might be the D (6 bases). Germline V lookup: CDR1 KGHSH, CDR2 LQKENI. Trimming removed 5 bases at V and 2 bases at J, with 12 bases between. The CDR3 extends over 14 amino acids. CDR3 sequence reads: CASSLGGQNTEAFF. CDR3 in DNA: TGTGCCAGCTCATTAGGGGGACAAAACACTGAAGCTTTCTTT.

The chain joins TRBV19 to TRBJ1-1; D is ambiguous. Germline assignment: CDR1 LNHDA and CDR2 SQIVND (reference sequence). Between the trimmed V and J ends, which lost 4 bases and 2 bases, there was a span of 8 bases. The CDR3 runs to 13 residues. The CDR3, as DNA: TGTGCCAGTAGTACGGGGAGAAACACTGAAGCTTTCTTT. Translated, it gives CASSTGRNTEAFF.

The CDR3 sequence is CASSHSASGFNEQFF. The CDR3 bases are TGTGCCAGCAGCCACTCGGCTAGCGGGTTCAATGAGCAGTTCTTC. The rearrangement joins TRBV3-1 (or the pseudogene TRBV3-2) to TRBJ2-1, with 8 bases identical to TRBD2. V dropped 3 bases and J dropped 6; count of bases not matched to a gene: 7. Germline CDR1 reads LGHDT; CDR2 reads YNNKEL (reference sequence). CDR3 size: 15 residues.

This chain links TRBV9 with TRBJ2-1, with 7 bases that match TRBD2. V lost 2 bases, J lost 4 bases, and 12 bases stayed unmatched. The germline V gene has CDR1 SGDLS and CDR2 YYNGEE. This CDR3 comprises 17 residues. The CDR3 loop reads CASSVSHGTNRYNEQFF. The CDR3 DNA reads as TGTGCCAGCAGCGTCTCTCATGGGACTAACCGGTACAATGAGCAGTTCTTC. Drawing the rest from reference TRBV9 and TRBJ2-1, the complete variable domain is DSGVTQTPKHLITATGQRVTLRCSPRSGDLSVYWYQQSLDQGLQFLIQYYNGEERAKGNILERFSAQQFPDLHSELNLSSLELGDSALYFCASSVSHGTNRYNEQFFGPGTRLTVL.

The V call is TRBV7-9, the J call TRBJ1-1; perhaps TRBD1 as D (6 bases). Germline assignment: CDR1 SEHNR and CDR2 FQNEAQ (reference sequence). Deletions cut 4 bases from V and 1 base from J, with 19 bases between. The CDR3 spans 17 residues. The CDR3 coding sequence is TGTGCCAGCAGCTCTAGGTGGAACAGGGAAAGGAACACTGAAGCTTTCTTT. It translates to CASSSRWNRERNTEAFF.

The chain is built from TRBV7-8 and TRBJ2-5; 12 bases match TRBD1. Looked up from germline, CDR1 is SGHVS and CDR2 is FQNEAQ. The trim removed 5 bases at V and 5 bases at J, leaving 9 bases unmatched. This CDR3 spans 16 amino acids. CDR3 sequence (DNA): TGTGCCAGCAGCACTCACCGGGACAGGGGGCCTGAGACCCAGTACTTC. Its protein product is CASSTHRDRGPETQYF.

The rearrangement uses TRBV4-2 and TRBJ1-2, with no clear D. The ends were cut back, 0 bases at V and 8 bases at J, with 16 bases in the middle. CDR3 size: 15 residues. Per germline, CDR1 LGHNA and CDR2 YNFKEQ. The CDR3 DNA is TGTGCCAGCAGCCAAGAGGCATCTAGTCAGAGCGGCTACACCTTC. Its protein product is CASSQEASSQSGYTF.

The table lists this clone with a count of one. V is TRBV7-2 and J is TRBJ1-2, with D possibly being TRBD1 (6 bases). The CDR3 has 13 residues. Trimming pared 5 bases from V and 3 bases from J, leaving 10 bases between. Germline lookup yields CDR1 SGHTA and CDR2 FQGNSA. The CDR3 DNA reads TGTGCCAGCAGCCAATACAGGGACTATGGCTACACCTTC. This translates into CASSQYRDYGYTF.

The chain combines TRBV7-2 with TRBJ1-2; TRBD1 matches at 9 bases. The V and J ends lost 5 bases and 3 bases, in that order; junction bases with no gene match: 7. Germline CDR1 is SGHTA and CDR2 is FQGNSA. This CDR3 spans 15 amino acids. Written as DNA, the CDR3 is TGTGCCAGCAGCCCGGGACAGGGCTACGACTATGGCTACACCTTC. It is translated as CASSPGQGYDYGYTF.

This chain joins TRBV11-1 and TRBJ2-5, with 7 bases fitting TRBD2. With V trimmed by 1 base and J by 1 base, 6 bases remained unmatched. CDR3 length: 16 amino acids. The germline CDR1 and CDR2 sequences are SGHAT and FQDESV (reference sequence). Written as DNA, the CDR3 is TGTGCCAGCAGCTTAGTGGGCGGGACTACCCAAGAGACCCAGTACTTC. This gives the protein CASSLVGGTTQETQYF.

The chain joins TRBV6-5 to TRBJ1-2; maybe TRBD1 (5 bases). The CDR3 totals 13 residues. Deletions cut 6 bases from V and 3 bases from J, with 11 bases between. Germline CDR1 reads MNHEY; CDR2 reads SVGAGI. As DNA, the CDR3 is TGTGCCAGCAGACTTGGGGGGGACTATGGCTACACCTTC. Translation: CASRLGGDYGYTF.

The J gene is TRBJ1-1, the V gene TRBV12-3 or TRBV12-4; TRBD1 matches 7 bases. The J segment lost 4 bases and the V segment lost 4 bases, leaving 3 bases of the junction unmatched. The CDR3 is 13 residues long. CDR3 in amino acids: CASSSGQTTEAFF. The CDR3 DNA sequence: TGTGCCAGCAGTTCGGGACAGACCACTGAAGCTTTCTTT.

The genes are TRBV7-9 and TRBJ1-1, with D perhaps matching TRBD1 (5 bases). With 5 bases removed from V and 12 bases from J, the gap between germline ends came to 19 bases. The CDR3 is 13 residues long. Germline values: CDR1 SEHNR, CDR2 FQNEAQ (reference sequence). As DNA, the CDR3 is TGTGCCAGCAGCCCCCGCGTGGGGCCTGAGTCTTTCTTT. The encoded protein is CASSPRVGPESFF. Using reference TRBV7-9 and TRBJ1-1 for the parts outside the CDR3, the full variable domain is DTGVSQNPRHKITKRGQNVTFRCDPISEHNRLYWYRQTLGQGPEFLTYFQNEAQLEKSRLLSDRFSAERPKGSFSTLEIQRTEQGDSAMYLCASSPRVGPESFFGQGTRLTVV.

The table lists this clone with a few counts. The genes are TRBV9 and TRBJ1-4; no clear D gene. The CDR3 contains 15 residues. The ends were cut back, 2 bases at V and 7 bases at J, with 15 bases in the middle. Germline CDR1 is SGDLS and CDR2 is YYNGEE. CDR3 residues: CASSVGRSEGEKLFF. In nucleotides, the CDR3 is TGTGCCAGCAGCGTCGGACGGTCTGAGGGTGAAAAACTGTTTTTT. Full variable domain (missing parts from reference TRBV9 and TRBJ1-4): DSGVTQTPKHLITATGQRVTLRCSPRSGDLSVYWYQQSLDQGLQFLIQYYNGEERAKGNILERFSAQQFPDLHSELNLSSLELGDSALYFCASSVGRSEGEKLFFGSGTQLSVL.